This T cell receptor beta chain was sequenced in a study of T cell responses to AZD1222 COVID-19 vaccine (dated by TCRdb to the early 2020s). Study-level background: AZD1222 recipients whose second dose came at about 4 weeks and those whose second dose came at about 12 weeks were combined into one group, since spike-specific TCR depth and breadth did not differ between the two schedules. TCR sequencing was performed for 230 to 250 trial participants, of whom some 200 were given two doses of AZD1222 and some 25 were given two doses of MenACWY control vaccine. Trial participants were enrolled by age into 18-55, 56-69 and 70-plus year subgroups, with approximately 150, 28 and 58 TCR-sequenced participants respectively. Broad study findings and their caveats: In the small 56-69-year group, the increase in depth fell short of significance, most likely because of low power. After two AZD1222 doses, spike-specific TCR breadth and depth were significantly higher than at day 0 and than in MenACWY recipients. Participants were mostly white British, with more females than males. The authors suggested clonal diversity may have been underestimated. Because no day 14 peak-response samples were available, the repertoires could be characterized only after the peak T cell response. Conclusions about previously exposed vaccinees are limited because only 5 or 6 AZD1222 recipients were SARS-CoV-2 seropositive at baseline. Epitopes outside the regions mutated in the B.1.351 and B.1.1.7 variants were reportedly recognized by nearly half of the unique spike-specific TCRs. The whole spike protein was spanned by vaccine-associated CD4 TCRs, and dominant responses were seen in regions 160-218 and 743-854.

The sample holds a few counts of this clone. Its antigen is not yet known. Base qualities are not at hand, and no much larger clone is one base apart. The junction shows trimming of 0 bases on V and 5 bases on J, plus 11 bases between the germline ends. From cysteine to phenylalanine, the CDR3 is 15 amino acids long. The CDR3 DNA has 45 bases and is translated from base 1. Via the germline V gene, CDR1 is MNHNS and CDR2 SASEGT. The time point label on this specimen signifies: baseline before first vaccination. Vaccinee samples came from UK trials COV001 and COV002, including a single-blind randomized controlled phase 2/3 trial of AZD1222 (ChAdOx1 nCoV-19) in healthy adults. For TCRbeta chain sequencing, PBMC samples from trial participants were taken at day 0 and at day 28 after the second dose. The CDR3 regions of human TCRbeta chains were analyzed by immunosequencing. As for the original processing: TCRs in the repertoires were matched against a reference library of SARS-CoV-2-specific TCRs that had been generated with the MIRA antigen-specificity platform. Breadth was defined as the fraction of unique TCRs that were SARS-CoV-2-associated. Depth was defined as the fraction of total T cells that were SARS-CoV-2-associated. Using the MIRA data, each spike-specific TCR was assigned both to the spike region to which the TCR was reactive and to a CD4 or CD8 class. Log10-transformed breadth and depth values were compared by one-way ANOVA with Sidak's multiple comparisons tests. TCRdb retrieved this table from immuneACCESS and kept in-frame rearrangements only. Not all clones are present; in checked studies, unresolved V genes account for under half, and no reason is known for the remainder. Clone size and V and J calls were adopted from that table, with D and trimming inferred from the DNA. This sample lists fewer than 150,000 clones; about four fifths were detected once. The ten top clones hold 4.1% of the sample.

Recombination joined TRBV6-1 with TRBJ1-5, with no D gene named confidently. The sequence came from an adult in good health. Sequences were derived from peripheral blood, sampled on day 0 of AZD1222 vaccination. The base sequence is TGTGCCAGCAGTGAAGCGGGGAGCTTGGATCAGCCCCAGCATTTT. Translated, it gives CASSEAGSLDQPQHF.